This T cell receptor beta chain was recorded in a study of CD8 T cells in ankylosing spondylitis. Ten or more counts support this clonotype. Its antigen is unknown. This CDR3 region has 19 residues. V was pared by 1 base and J by 0 bases, with 5 bases of the junction left unmatched. Germline V gene data show CDR1 as MDHEN and CDR2 as SYDVKM. Quantitative 5'-RACE with molecular barcodes generated TCR beta libraries. Each CDR3 protein gets one entry after TCRdb re-called the 5' RACE reads with MiXCR. The sample yields about 240,000 distinct CDR3 sequences, under 30% seen once. Study-level points and caveats: A TCR beta motif of fewer than ten highly homologous variants seemed to mark ankylosing spondylitis blood. Matched ankylosing spondylitis synovial fluid reportedly contained a significantly enriched population of disease-linked clones.

Sequencing input: blood, either unsorted or a sorted T cell fraction (not recorded which). This sequence joins TRBV28 and TRBJ2-3; 15 nucleotides align to TRBD2. The TCR originated in a male donor with ankylosing spondylitis or in good health (not recorded which). The CDR3 reads CASSLSGLAGGSSTDTQYF. The CDR3 nucleotides are TGTGCCAGCAGTTTATCGGGACTAGCGGGGGGCTCTAGCACAGATACGCAGTATTTT.